This T cell receptor beta chain was identified during a study of blood T cell repertoires in COVID-19. Study-level background: Samples taken during acute and convalescent COVID-19 were collected in the United States, Italy and Spain. In each case, the material was cDNA or gDNA derived from T cells, B-cell-depleted T cells, or PBMCs.

Study processing details: Reference gene primers were amplified, and this amplification served to estimate nucleated cell counts. TCRdb keeps only in-frame clones here, not all; method: immunoSEQ multiplex PCR. V and J calls and clone size are as listed in that table; D and trimming were resolved from the DNA. The sample yields 250,000 to 350,000 clones, 88% seen once. The Seattle patients joined while their infection was active and were tracked longitudinally afterward. Between the trimmed V and J ends, which lost 2 bases and 7 bases, there was a span of 9 bases. The CDR3 extends over 13 amino acids. Germline CDR1 MNHEY, CDR2 SVGAGI.

This TCR came from a woman aged 30 to 39 with COVID-19, enrolled during active disease. The sequencing input was peripheral blood. The rearrangement joins TRBV6-5 to TRBJ2-1; tentative D call: TRBD2 (5 bases). The CDR3 bases are TGTGCCAGCAGTTACGAGCGGAGGAATGAGCAGTTCTTC. Translated, it gives CASSYERRNEQFF.